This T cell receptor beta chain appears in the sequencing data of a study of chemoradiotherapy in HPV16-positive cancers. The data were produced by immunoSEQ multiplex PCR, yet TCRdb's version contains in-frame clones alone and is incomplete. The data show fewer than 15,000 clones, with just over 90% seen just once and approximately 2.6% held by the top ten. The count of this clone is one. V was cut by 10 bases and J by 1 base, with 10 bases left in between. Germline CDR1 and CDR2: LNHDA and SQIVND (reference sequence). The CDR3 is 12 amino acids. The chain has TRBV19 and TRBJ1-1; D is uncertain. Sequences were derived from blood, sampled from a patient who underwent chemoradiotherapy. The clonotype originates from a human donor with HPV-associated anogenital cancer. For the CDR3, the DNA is TGTGCCACCTCAGCGGGGAACACTGAAGCTTTCTTT. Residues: CATSAGNTEAFF.